Described below is a single TCR beta chain sequence and its context. It lacks a known antigen. No much larger clone exists at a distance of one base, and base qualities are not known. The data are from a study of blood T cell repertoires in COVID-19 (dated by TCRdb to the early 2020s). About the investigation overall: Samples from collaborators originated in the United States, Italy and Spain and spanned both the acute and convalescent phases of COVID-19. The repertoires were released in a freely available public database intended as a resource for research on the immune response to SARS-CoV-2. The material from the prospective study consisted of cDNA or gDNA derived from T cells, B-cell-depleted T cells, or PBMCs. Deeply sampled blood TCRbeta repertoires from subjects exposed to, actively infected with, or recovered from COVID-19 were included in the dataset. Where available, HLA class I and class II types were taken from metadata supplied by the sample provider and were not determined by assay-based typing. A de-identified subject ID, COVID-19 status, age in years and sex were almost always included in the sample metadata. The samples were drawn from the first 160 participants of the ongoing ImmuneRACE study and from over 950 subjects provided by 6 global collaborators. General conclusions and limits of the study: Clinical and demographic metadata were provided uncurated, with the amount varying by source and participant.

The germline V gene provides CDR1 SGHDT and CDR2 YYEEEE. Reading from cysteine to phenylalanine, the CDR3 counts 15 amino acids. Only the CDR3 part of the read is kept: 45 bases, read in frame from the first base. Compared with germline, V lacks 3 bases and J lacks 7 bases; bases without a gene match: 8. TCRbeta CDR3 regions were amplified from genomic DNA using the immunoSEQ Assay, a bias-controlled multiplex PCR. Under the source paper's analysis protocol: The number of nucleated cells in each sample was estimated from the amplification of reference gene primers within the assay. To quantify the absolute abundance of each unique TCRbeta CDR3 rearrangement, sequence reads were collapsed and filtered. For each sample, productive Simpson clonality was calculated by taking the square root of Simpson's diversity index across productive rearrangements. TCRdb stores this immuneACCESS table with in-frame sequences only. Part of the clones is absent; in the studies checked, under half of the shortfall reflects unresolved V genes, and no reason is known for the rest. That table gives V, J and clone size, and the DNA gave D and trimming. In this sample the table shows 70,000 to 100,000 clones, 85% to 90% of which occur a single time. Less than 6% of the sample goes to the ten largest clones.

Collaborating institutions collected whole blood in K2EDTA tubes following their own protocols. For TCRbeta analysis, collaborators shipped samples in one of three forms: frozen whole blood, isolated PBMCs, or DNA extracted from either of those sample types. This TCR was sampled from a woman of 80 years or more with active COVID-19. The sample comprised peripheral blood. Rearrangement joined TRBV5-6 to TRBJ1-4, and 8 junctional nucleotides match TRBD1. The DNA sequence is as follows: TGTGCCAGCAGCTACTCGGACAGGGTTGTTGAAAAACTGTTTTTT. The translation is CASSYSDRVVEKLFF.